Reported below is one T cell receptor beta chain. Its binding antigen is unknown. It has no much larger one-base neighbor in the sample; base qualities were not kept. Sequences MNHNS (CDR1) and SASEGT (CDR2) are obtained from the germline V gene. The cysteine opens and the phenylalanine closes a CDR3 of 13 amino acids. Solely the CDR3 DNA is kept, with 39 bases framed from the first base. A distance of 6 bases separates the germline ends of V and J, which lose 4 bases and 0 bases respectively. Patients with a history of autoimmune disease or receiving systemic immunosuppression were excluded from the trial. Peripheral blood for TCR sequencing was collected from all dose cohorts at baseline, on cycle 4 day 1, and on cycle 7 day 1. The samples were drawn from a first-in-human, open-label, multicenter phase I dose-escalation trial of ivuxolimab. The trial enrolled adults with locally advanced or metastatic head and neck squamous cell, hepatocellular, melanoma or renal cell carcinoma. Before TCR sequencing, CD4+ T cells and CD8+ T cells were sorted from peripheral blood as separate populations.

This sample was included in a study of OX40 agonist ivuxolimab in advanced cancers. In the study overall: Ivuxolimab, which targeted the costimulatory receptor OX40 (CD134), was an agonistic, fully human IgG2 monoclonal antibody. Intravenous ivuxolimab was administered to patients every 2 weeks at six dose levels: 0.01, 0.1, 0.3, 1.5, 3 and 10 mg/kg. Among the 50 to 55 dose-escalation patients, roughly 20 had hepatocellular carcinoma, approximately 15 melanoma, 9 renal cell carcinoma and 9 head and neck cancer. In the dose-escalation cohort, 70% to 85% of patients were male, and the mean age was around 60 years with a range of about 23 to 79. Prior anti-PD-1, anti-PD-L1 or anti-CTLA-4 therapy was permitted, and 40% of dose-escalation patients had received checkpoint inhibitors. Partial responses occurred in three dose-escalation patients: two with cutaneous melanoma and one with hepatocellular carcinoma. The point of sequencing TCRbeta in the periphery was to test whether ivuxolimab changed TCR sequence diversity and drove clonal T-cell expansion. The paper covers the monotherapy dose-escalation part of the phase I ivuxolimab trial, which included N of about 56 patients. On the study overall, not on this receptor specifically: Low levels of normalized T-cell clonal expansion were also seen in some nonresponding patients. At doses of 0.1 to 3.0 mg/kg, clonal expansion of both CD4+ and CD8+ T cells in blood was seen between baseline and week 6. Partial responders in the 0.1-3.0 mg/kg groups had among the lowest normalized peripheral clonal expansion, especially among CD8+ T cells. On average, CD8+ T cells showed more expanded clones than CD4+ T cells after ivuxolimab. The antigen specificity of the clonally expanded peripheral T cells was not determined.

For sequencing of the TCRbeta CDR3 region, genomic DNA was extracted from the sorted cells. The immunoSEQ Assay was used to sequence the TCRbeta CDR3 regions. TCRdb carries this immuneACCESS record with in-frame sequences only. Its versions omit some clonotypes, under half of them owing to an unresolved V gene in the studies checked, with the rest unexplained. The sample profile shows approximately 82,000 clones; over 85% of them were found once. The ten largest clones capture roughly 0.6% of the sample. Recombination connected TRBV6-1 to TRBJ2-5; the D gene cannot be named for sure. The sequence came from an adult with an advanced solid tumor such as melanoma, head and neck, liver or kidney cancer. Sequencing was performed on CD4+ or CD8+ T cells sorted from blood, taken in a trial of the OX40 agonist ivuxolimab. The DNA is TGTGCCAGCAGTGCGGGCAACCAAGAGACCCAGTACTTC. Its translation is CASSAGNQETQYF.